Presented here are 27 T cell receptor beta chains from one specimen sequenced in a study of blood T cell repertoires in COVID-19. This table comes from immunoSEQ multiplex PCR, and its TCRdb copy is limited to in-frame clones, with some not included. In the table there are about 100,000 clones, approximately 85% of which are singletons. Input material: peripheral blood. The receptors originated from a human donor in a cohort sampled during active COVID-19.

This chain connects TRBV30 to TRBJ1-4; TRBD1 agrees at 10 bases. Trimming at V came to 2 bases and at J to 8 bases, leaving 5 bases not matched to a gene. Germline assignment: CDR1 GTSNPN and CDR2 SVGIG (reference sequence). CDR3 size: 14 residues. CDR3 nucleotides: TGTGCCTGGAGTAGGGACAGGGGAAACGAAAAACTGTTTTTT. It specifies CAWSRDRGNEKLFF.

This rearrangement joins TRBV28 to TRBJ1-1, with a tentative D call TRBD1 (6 bases). V was clipped by 10 bases and J by 7 bases, with 19 bases between them. Germline CDR1 reads MDHEN; CDR2 reads SYDVKM. This CDR3 has 13 amino acids. CDR3 amino acids: CATLGEGQYEAFF. The CDR3 coding sequence is TGTGCCACCCTGGGGGAGGGACAATATGAAGCTTTCTTT.

The V and J genes are TRBV9 and TRBJ2-1; D perhaps matches TRBD2 (5 bases). CDR1 and CDR2 from the germline V gene are SGDLS and YYNGEE. The CDR3 sequence is 16 residues long. The V gene lost 3 bases and the J gene lost 3 bases, with 16 bases spanning the gap. The CDR3 coding sequence is TGTGCCAGCAGCGCACTTGCGGGCCCGGGCTACAATGAGCAGTTCTTC. Its protein product is CASSALAGPGYNEQFF.

The chain couples TRBV30 to TRBJ2-7, with a possible D match to TRBD1 (5 bases). Germline CDR1 reads GTSNPN; CDR2 reads SVGIG (reference sequence). The V gene lost 0 bases and the J gene lost 3 bases, with 9 bases spanning the gap. The CDR3 extends over 13 amino acids. CDR3 DNA: TGTGCCTGGAGTGTCACAGGCATCTACGAGCAGTACTTC. This translates into CAWSVTGIYEQYF.

V and J are TRBV7-8 and TRBJ2-1, with 7 bases that match TRBD2. V dropped 5 bases and J dropped 3; count of bases not matched to a gene: 7. From germline, CDR1 is SGHVS and CDR2 FQNEAQ. The CDR3 totals 15 residues. The CDR3 region is CASSPGGRSYNEQFF. In nucleotides, the CDR3 is TGTGCCAGCAGCCCGGGGGGTCGAAGCTACAATGAGCAGTTCTTC.

The chain's CDR3 is CSASKGHLAYEQYF. CDR3 nucleotide sequence: TGCAGTGCTAGTAAGGGACACCTAGCCTACGAGCAGTACTTC. The rearrangement joins TRBV20-1 to TRBJ2-7; D is perhaps TRBD1 (6 bases). The CDR3 length is 14 residues. Germline-derived CDR1 and CDR2 are DFQATT and SNEGSKA (reference sequence). Trimming removed 3 bases from V and 2 bases from J, with 14 bases in between.

The V call is TRBV6-5, the J call TRBJ2-7, with 15 bases fitting TRBD2. CDR3 length equals 16 residues. J lost 4 bases, V lost 2 bases, and 3 bases had no gene match. The V gene's germline CDR1 is MNHEY and CDR2 SVGAGI. CDR3 in DNA: TGTGCCAGCAGTTACCGGACTAGCGGGAGGGGGTACGAGCAGTACTTC. Its translation: CASSYRTSGRGYEQYF.

The chain combines TRBV9 with TRBJ2-7, with a tentative D call TRBD2 (6 bases). The V gene's germline CDR1 is SGDLS and CDR2 YYNGEE. The CDR3 totals 14 residues. V was shortened by 3 bases and J by 4 bases, with 14 bases between the two germline ends. This CDR3 reads CASSAGGSGYEQYF. The CDR3, as DNA: TGTGCCAGCAGCGCAGGAGGGTCAGGATACGAGCAGTACTTC.

This sequence joins TRBV30 and TRBJ2-1; maybe TRBD1 (5 bases). The CDR3 extends over 14 amino acids. The V and J ends lost 0 bases and 7 bases respectively, with 13 bases between them. Germline CDR1 GTSNPN, CDR2 SVGIG (reference sequence). The CDR3 region is CAWSVSRVGNEQFF. Here the CDR3 DNA reads TGTGCCTGGAGTGTATCCAGGGTTGGGAATGAGCAGTTCTTC.

V and J are TRBV7-9 and TRBJ2-4; 12 bases agree with TRBD2. The V gene end was trimmed by 4 bases and the J gene end by 1 base; junction bases not matched to a gene: 2. This CDR3 contains 16 residues. Per the germline V gene, CDR1 is SEHNR and CDR2 is FQNEAQ (reference sequence). CDR3 in DNA: TGTGCCAGCAGCTACCTAGCGGGAGGGGCCAAAAACATTCAGTACTTC. Encoded protein: CASSYLAGGAKNIQYF.

The gene calls are TRBV5-6 and TRBJ1-1; maybe TRBD1 (5 bases). The ends were cut back, 5 bases at V and 1 base at J, with 12 bases in the middle. The CDR3 is made up of 14 amino acids. Germline V lookup: CDR1 SGHDT, CDR2 YYEEEE. CDR3 sequence reads: CASRATRANTEAFF. The CDR3 coding sequence is TGTGCCAGCAGAGCTACCAGGGCGAACACTGAAGCTTTCTTT.

This clone was counted only a few times. This chain uses TRBV12-5 with TRBJ1-1, with 7 nucleotides matching TRBD1. Germline V gene lookup returns CDR1 LGHNT and CDR2 FRNRAP. V gave up 8 bases and J gave up 5 bases; unmatched junction bases: 11. The CDR3 spans 14 residues. CDR3 in DNA: TGTGCTAGTTGTAAGGGGGCGGTTGAAACTGAAGCTTTCTTT. Its translation: CASCKGAVETEAFF. The full variable domain, its missing parts supplied by reference TRBV12-5 and TRBJ1-1, is DARVTQTPRHKVTEMGQEVTMRCQPILGHNTVFWYRQTMMQGLELLAYFRNRAPLDDSGMPKDRFSAEMPDATLATLKIQPSEPRDSAVYFCASCKGAVETEAFFGQGTRLTVV.

V gene TRBV4-1 combines with J gene TRBJ1-5, with a weak D call TRBD1 (6 bases). Trimming cost V 0 bases and J 6 bases, with 12 bases left between them. Per germline, CDR1 MGHRA and CDR2 YSYEKL. The length of the CDR3 is 15 residues. The CDR3 nucleotides read TGCGCCAGCAGCCAAGAGGGGAGGGGGGGTCAGCCCCAGCATTTT. Protein: CASSQEGRGGQPQHF.

This clone was found once. This chain connects TRBV6-5 to TRBJ2-7; D might be TRBD1 (5 bases). The germline V gene has CDR1 MNHEY and CDR2 SVGAGI. Trimming took 5 bases from V and 6 from J, leaving 11 bases between them. The CDR3 covers 12 residues. CDR3 DNA: TGTGCCAGCAGTCAAACAGGAACCGAGCAGTACTTC. This sequence encodes CASSQTGTEQYF.

This clone is a singleton in its sample. The rearrangement links TRBV11-3 to TRBJ2-2; 11 nucleotides match TRBD2. Germline CDR1 reads SGHNT; CDR2 reads YENEEA. The trim removed 4 bases at V and 0 bases at J, leaving 7 bases unmatched. The CDR3 has 18 amino acids. CDR3 sequence: CASSYGLAGTSNTGELFF. The CDR3 bases are TGTGCCAGCAGCTACGGACTAGCGGGCACTTCGAACACCGGGGAGCTGTTTTTT.

This sequence joins TRBV23-1 and TRBJ2-2, with D maybe TRBD1 (6 bases). TRBV23-1 qualifies as an ORF whose function is uncertain. Trimming pared 4 bases from V and 0 bases from J, leaving 15 bases between. CDR3 size: 17 residues. CDR3 coding DNA: TGCGCCAGCAGTCTTGGTTGGGACACATCGAACACCGGGGAGCTGTTTTTT. It translates to CASSLGWDTSNTGELFF.

V and J are TRBV12-3 or TRBV12-4 and TRBJ1-2, with TRBD1 identical over 7 bases. Germline trimming cut 6 bases from V and 6 bases from J; bases unmatched to any gene: 7. CDR3 length: 13 residues. The CDR3, as DNA: TGTGCCAGCAGACGAGACAGGGTCCATGGCTACACCTTC. This gives the protein CASRRDRVHGYTF.

The V call is TRBV4-1, the J call TRBJ2-1, with no clear D. V was pared by 1 base and J by 0 bases, with 7 bases between. The germline gives CDR1 MGHRA, CDR2 YSYEKL. This CDR3 region has 15 residues. The CDR3 DNA reads as TGCGCCAGCAGCCAAGTCGGAGACTCCTACAATGAGCAGTTCTTC. It yields the protein CASSQVGDSYNEQFF.

This clone occurred a few times. The chain combines TRBV10-1 with TRBJ2-1; 8 nucleotides agree with TRBD2. The junction had 7 bases not matched to a gene; V was cut back by 0 bases and J by 0 bases. Per germline, CDR1 WNHNN and CDR2 SYGVQD (reference sequence). This CDR3 has 18 amino acids. CDR3 sequence reads: CASSESVGLGSSYNEQFF. DNA of the CDR3: TGCGCCAGCAGTGAGTCAGTGGGACTAGGTAGCTCCTACAATGAGCAGTTCTTC.

This sequence joins TRBV19 and TRBJ1-5; D is perhaps TRBD1 (5 bases). Trimming pared 6 bases from V and 3 bases from J, leaving 21 bases between. Germline CDR1 LNHDA, CDR2 SQIVND (reference sequence). The CDR3 is made up of 17 amino acids. CDR3 DNA: TGTGCCAGTAGAGAAGGGGCACCGGCAGAGATCAATCAGCCCCAGCATTTT. This gives the protein CASREGAPAEINQPQHF.

The rearrangement uses TRBV3-1 (or the pseudogene TRBV3-2) and TRBJ2-1, with 10 bases identical to TRBD2. The CDR3 has 15 amino acids. With V trimmed by 4 bases and J by 7 bases, 7 bases remained unmatched. CDR1 and CDR2 from the germline V gene are LGHDT and YNNKEL (reference sequence). CDR3 coding DNA: TGTGCCAGCAGCCGGGGGCTAGCGGGAGAAAATGAGCAGTTCTTC. Its protein is CASSRGLAGENEQFF.

Written as DNA, the CDR3 is TGTGCCAGCAGTTTTGGGCAGAATATTGGCACCTTC. It codes for CASSFGQNIGTF. The chain joins TRBV28 to TRBJ1-2, with D unclear. Per germline, CDR1 MDHEN and CDR2 SYDVKM. The germline V and J ends were trimmed by 3 bases and 13 bases, with 15 bases remaining between them. The CDR3 covers 12 residues.

Points on this clone: A junction end diverges from the germline sequence, so it may reflect a read error. The chain uses TRBV2 and TRBJ1-1; D is undetermined. This CDR3 spans 14 amino acids. The germline CDR1 and CDR2 sequences are SNHLY and FYNNEI. The chain's CDR3 is CASSEYRGNTKAFF. For the CDR3, the DNA is TGTGCCAGCAGTGAATACAGAGGGAACACTAAAGCTTTCTTT.

The genes are TRBV2 and TRBJ2-1; 7 nucleotides agree with TRBD2. Unmatched junction bases numbered 10, after V lost 2 bases and J lost 6 bases. Per germline, CDR1 SNHLY and CDR2 FYNNEI. The CDR3 loop spans 16 amino acids. CDR3 nucleotide sequence: TGTGCCAGCAGTGAATACGTGGGAGGGCCCCTCAATGAGCAGTTCTTC. It encodes CASSEYVGGPLNEQFF. Full variable domain (missing parts from reference TRBV2 and TRBJ2-1): EPEVTQTPSHQVTQMGQEVILRCVPISNHLYFYWYRQILGQKVEFLVSFYNNEISEKSEIFDDQFSVERPDGSNFTLKIRSTKLEDSAMYFCASSEYVGGPLNEQFFGPGTRLTVL.

The V and J genes are TRBV5-1 and TRBJ1-4, with TRBD1 matching over 11 bases. Germline values: CDR1 SGHRS, CDR2 YFSETQ. After removal of 5 bases from V and 7 bases from J, the junction contained 4 bases not matched to a gene. The CDR3 loop spans 14 amino acids. This CDR3 is CASSTGTGGEKLFF. CDR3 sequence (DNA): TGCGCCAGCAGTACCGGGACAGGGGGTGAAAAACTGTTTTTT.

The V call is TRBV7-9, the J call TRBJ2-7, with 16 bases identical to TRBD2. Germline trimming cut 5 bases from V and 4 bases from J; bases unmatched to any gene: 2. CDR3 length equals 15 residues. Germline values: CDR1 SEHNR, CDR2 FQNEAQ (reference sequence). CDR3: CASSPGLAGGYEQYF. The CDR3 DNA reads TGTGCCAGCAGCCCGGGACTAGCGGGAGGGTACGAGCAGTACTTC.

The genes are TRBV29-1 and TRBJ1-1; 11 positions agree with TRBD1. Looked up from germline, CDR1 is SQVTM and CDR2 is ANQGSEA. This CDR3 spans 16 amino acids. J was trimmed by 4 bases and V by 6 bases; bases with no gene match: 13. The DNA of the CDR3 is TGCAGCGTACCCCGCCGCTCGGACAGGGGGCTCACTGAAGCTTTCTTT. This gives the protein CSVPRRSDRGLTEAFF.